One and the same sample provided the 29 T cell receptor beta chains below, sequenced in a study of human T cells and chemical hapten exposure. The time point here: pre-sensitization, week 0. Specified treatment: therapeutic diphenylcyclopropenone sensitization with weekly scalp DPC. MiXCR was run by TCRdb on the RACE reads, yielding one entry per CDR3 protein. The top ten clones hold roughly 2.5% of a sample with under 300,000 distinct CDR3 sequences, 7% to 10% of them seen once. The input for sequencing was whole blood, taken in connection with sensitization to the hapten diphenylcyclopropenone (DPC). The receptors come from a middle-aged woman with alopecia areata. Some clones in this sample may be carry-over from other donors' samples.

This clonotype occurred a few times. The chain is built from TRBV12-3 or TRBV12-4 and TRBJ1-5, with D maybe TRBD1 (5 bases). This CDR3 has 16 amino acids. The V end was cut by 2 bases, the J end by 7 bases, with 18 bases between. CDR3 sequence reads: CASSLSSWGEGQPQHF. As DNA, the CDR3 is TGTGCCAGCAGTTTAAGTTCGTGGGGGGAAGGACAGCCCCAGCATTTT.

The DNA for the CDR3 is TGTGCCAGCAGCATACGACTAGCGCGTACTTCGGAGACCCAGTACTTC. Its translation is CASSIRLARTSETQYF. The J gene is TRBJ2-5, the V gene TRBV5-4, with 8 bases fitting TRBD2. J was trimmed by 5 bases and V by 4 bases; bases with no gene match: 13. This CDR3 comprises 16 residues. Per the germline V gene, CDR1 is SGHNT and CDR2 is YYREEE (reference sequence).

The V call is TRBV6-5, the J call TRBJ2-7, with TRBD1 identical over 7 bases. This CDR3 contains 15 residues. Trimming cost V 6 bases and J 5 bases; bases outside gene matches: 13. Germline values: CDR1 MNHEY, CDR2 SVGAGI. CDR3 DNA sequence: TGTGCCAGCAGCCTATCAGGGGGATCCTTGAACGAGCAGTACTTC. Translation gives CASSLSGGSLNEQYF.

The table lists this clonotype with a few counts. The chain employs TRBV28 and TRBJ1-1; D is unclear. V lost 1 base and J 7 bases, leaving 10 bases between the germline ends. This CDR3 region has 13 residues. Germline CDR1 MDHEN, CDR2 SYDVKM. The DNA for the CDR3 is TGTGCCAGCAGTTTATCTCGCCCAGATGAAGCTTTCTTT. Translation: CASSLSRPDEAFF.

This clonotype was detected a few times. The chain combines TRBV20-1 with TRBJ1-1; D uncertain. The CDR3 totals 12 residues. V was cut by 5 bases and J by 5 bases, with 12 bases left in between. Germline V gene data show CDR1 as DFQATT and CDR2 as SNEGSKA (reference sequence). In DNA form, the CDR3 reads TGCAGTGCTGGCGGGGTAGAGACTGAAGCTTTCTTT. Amino acid sequence: CSAGGVETEAFF.

This clonotype has a handful of counts. The V gene is TRBV6-2 or TRBV6-3, the J gene TRBJ2-1; 9 nucleotides align to TRBD1. CDR1 and CDR2 from the germline V gene are MNHEY and SVGEGT. J was trimmed by 6 bases and V by 4 bases; bases with no gene match: 7. The CDR3 is made up of 15 amino acids. CDR3 nucleotides: TGTGCCAGCAGTTCACCGGGACAGGGTATCAATGAGCAGTTCTTC. The encoded protein is CASSSPGQGINEQFF.

This chain links TRBV24-1 with TRBJ1-1; 7 bases map to TRBD1. J was trimmed by 1 base and V by 7 bases; bases with no gene match: 2. CDR3 length equals 13 residues. Germline CDR1 and CDR2: KGHDR and SFDVKD. The CDR3 bases are TGTGCCACCAGGACAGGGCCGAACACTGAAGCTTTCTTT. Amino acids: CATRTGPNTEAFF.

V is TRBV10-3 and J is TRBJ2-7; no clear D gene. The germline V gene encodes CDR1 ENHRY and CDR2 SYGVKD. The CDR3 length is 12 residues. V was shortened by 0 bases and J by 3 bases, with 3 bases between the two germline ends. The CDR3 sequence: CAISESDYEQYF. CDR3 DNA: TGTGCCATCAGTGAGTCTGACTACGAGCAGTACTTC.

This clonotype was found a few times. The V and J genes are TRBV11-2 and TRBJ1-5; D not certain. Germline V gene data show CDR1 as SGHAT and CDR2 as FQNNGV. The V end lost 0 bases, the J end lost 5 bases, and 8 bases lay between the germline ends. The CDR3 runs to 14 residues. CDR3 in DNA: TGTGCCAGCAGCTTAGAGGCCACATATCAGCCCCAGCATTTT. It is translated as CASSLEATYQPQHF. Looking up the rest from reference TRBV11-2 and TRBJ1-5 gives the full variable domain: EAGVAQSPRYKIIEKRQSVAFWCNPISGHATLYWYQQILGQGPKLLIQFQNNGVVDDSQLPKDRFSAERLKGVDSTLKIQPAKLEDSAVYLCASSLEATYQPQHFGDGTRLSIL.

V gene TRBV2 combines with J gene TRBJ2-5; D ambiguous. Germline V gives CDR1 SNHLY, CDR2 FYNNEI. This CDR3 contains 13 residues. Between the trimmed V and J ends, which lost 9 bases and 4 bases, there was a span of 15 bases. This CDR3 reads CASRTDPPETQYF. CDR3 DNA: TGTGCCAGTCGGACCGACCCGCCAGAGACCCAGTACTTC.

This clonotype was observed at least ten times. The genes are TRBV28 and TRBJ2-3; 13 nucleotides line up with TRBD2. V shed 9 bases, J shed 6 bases, and the junction held 18 bases outside the gene matches. The germline CDR1 and CDR2 sequences are MDHEN and SYDVKM. The CDR3 spans 18 residues. The CDR3 sequence: CASASGTSGNLASDTQYF. The CDR3 coding sequence is TGTGCCAGTGCATCCGGGACTAGCGGGAACTTGGCCAGTGATACGCAGTATTTT.

The J gene is TRBJ2-5, the V gene TRBV5-1; 9 bases align to TRBD2. Trimming at V came to 0 bases and at J to 6 bases, leaving 9 bases not matched to a gene. This CDR3 region has 16 residues. Looked up from germline, CDR1 is SGHRS and CDR2 is YFSETQ. The CDR3 sequence: CASSLEAAGGRKTQYF. As DNA, the CDR3 is TGCGCCAGCAGCTTGGAGGCGGCGGGAGGGCGGAAGACCCAGTACTTC.

This clonotype came up a few times. The chain couples TRBV28 to TRBJ2-7; D tentatively reads TRBD1 or TRBD2 (5 bases each). The CDR3 extends over 15 amino acids. The germline CDR1 and CDR2 sequences are MDHEN and SYDVKM. Trimming shortened V by 3 bases and J by 8 bases, and 20 bases separated the two germline ends. CDR3 DNA sequence: TGTGCCAGCAGTTTGGGCCTCGGGACCTCTACGAAGCAGTACTTC. Amino acid sequence: CASSLGLGTSTKQYF.

V gene TRBV19 combines with J gene TRBJ1-5; D not certain. There are 13 residues in the CDR3. The V gene's germline CDR1 is LNHDA and CDR2 SQIVND (reference sequence). V lost 10 bases and J lost 6, with 16 bases in between. The CDR3 region is CATNLGPRQPQHF. The CDR3 DNA reads as TGTGCCACAAACCTTGGACCTCGTCAGCCCCAGCATTTT.

This sequence joins TRBV20-1 and TRBJ2-3; a possible D gene is TRBD2 (6 bases). Trimming removed 1 base from V and 4 bases from J, with 18 bases in between. This CDR3 is built from 16 residues. Germline values: CDR1 DFQATT, CDR2 SNEGSKA (reference sequence). CDR3 protein: CSARVRASAVSDTQYF. The CDR3 coding sequence is TGCAGTGCTAGAGTTCGCGCTAGCGCTGTCTCAGATACGCAGTATTTT.

The chain is built from TRBV12-3 or TRBV12-4 and TRBJ2-3; 14 positions match TRBD2. J lost 0 bases, V lost 5 bases, and 10 bases had no gene match. This CDR3 has 19 residues. This CDR3 reads CASSRLGTSGRGSTDTQYF. The CDR3 DNA follows: TGTGCCAGCAGTCGTCTAGGGACTAGCGGGAGAGGAAGCACAGATACGCAGTATTTT.

V is TRBV12-3 or TRBV12-4 and J is TRBJ1-1; 7 nucleotides agree with TRBD1. J was trimmed by 7 bases and V by 6 bases; bases with no gene match: 2. The CDR3 sequence is 11 residues long. CDR3 region: CASRTGREAFF. CDR3 nucleotide sequence: TGTGCCAGCAGGACAGGGCGTGAAGCTTTCTTT.

There are a few counts of this clonotype. This chain connects TRBV28 to TRBJ1-5; maybe TRBD1 (5 bases). Trimming stripped 2 bases from V and 11 bases from J, with 16 bases between. The V gene's germline CDR1 is MDHEN and CDR2 SYDVKM. CDR3 size: 14 residues. The CDR3 sequence is CASSLVPGLGAQHF. CDR3 DNA sequence: TGTGCCAGCAGTTTAGTCCCGGGGCTCGGAGCCCAGCATTTT. Full variable domain (remainder filled in from reference TRBV28 and TRBJ1-5): DVKVTQSSRYLVKRTGEKVFLECVQDMDHENMFWYRQDPGLGLRLIYFSYDVKMKEKGDIPEGYSVSREKKERFSLILESASTNQTSMYLCASSLVPGLGAQHFGDGTRLSIL.

This clonotype was observed at least ten times. J is TRBJ1-1 and V is TRBV29-1; D is perhaps TRBD1 (5 bases). Germline V gene data show CDR1 as SQVTM and CDR2 as ANQGSEA. CDR3 size: 13 residues. Deletions cut 3 bases from V and 4 bases from J, with 12 bases between. CDR3 amino acids: CSVDVSGGTEAFF. CDR3 DNA sequence: TGCAGCGTTGATGTTAGCGGGGGCACTGAAGCTTTCTTT. The complete variable domain, with remaining parts taken from reference TRBV29-1 and TRBJ1-1, reads SAVISQKPSRDICQRGTSLTIQCQVDSQVTMMFWYRQQPGQSLTLIATANQGSEATYESGFVIDKFPISRPNLTFSTLTVSNMSPEDSSIYLCSVDVSGGTEAFFGQGTRLTVV.

V gene TRBV7-2 combines with J gene TRBJ2-7, with no clear D. V was trimmed by 5 bases and J by 6 bases, leaving 11 bases between them. This CDR3 has 12 amino acids. The germline V gene encodes CDR1 SGHTA and CDR2 FQGNSA. CDR3 coding DNA: TGTGCCAGCAGCCCTAACTCGGTCGAGCAGTACTTC. This gives the protein CASSPNSVEQYF.

This clonotype was detected ten times or more. CDR3 coding DNA: TGTGCCAGCAGTTCCCCCACAGGGGGGGTCTACGAGCAGTACTTC. Amino acid sequence: CASSSPTGGVYEQYF. The chain is built from TRBV12-3 or TRBV12-4 and TRBJ2-7; D perhaps matches TRBD1 (8 bases). V lost 4 bases to trimming and J lost 3 bases, with 16 bases between them. The CDR3 is 15 amino acids.

The chain couples TRBV7-2 to TRBJ2-7; TRBD2 matches 8 bases. The CDR3 covers 14 residues. Germline V lookup: CDR1 SGHTA, CDR2 FQGNSA. V gave up 5 bases and J gave up 5 bases; unmatched junction bases: 8. CDR3 sequence reads: CASSQIGGAHEQYF. The CDR3 DNA is TGTGCCAGCAGCCAGATCGGGGGGGCCCACGAGCAGTACTTC.

The CDR3 spells CSAVSGSGTDTQYF. CDR3 bases: TGCAGTGCTGTTAGCGGGAGTGGCACAGATACGCAGTATTTT. V and J are TRBV20-1 and TRBJ2-3; 9 bases are shared with TRBD2. After removal of 5 bases from V and 1 base from J, the junction contained 4 bases not matched to a gene. The CDR3 consists of 14 residues. Per germline, CDR1 DFQATT and CDR2 SNEGSKA (reference sequence).

J is TRBJ1-1 and V is TRBV7-8; a possible D gene is TRBD1 (5 bases). Germline values: CDR1 SGHVS, CDR2 FQNEAQ. The V and J ends lost 5 bases and 0 bases respectively, with 16 bases between them. The CDR3 length is 16 residues. The CDR3 DNA reads as TGTGCCAGCAGCCGGGGGGGAGTAACTATGAACACTGAAGCTTTCTTT. Its protein is CASSRGGVTMNTEAFF.

The chain uses TRBV3-1 and TRBJ2-2, with 10 bases that match TRBD2. The J segment lost 1 base and the V segment lost 4 bases, leaving 6 bases of the junction unmatched. CDR3 length: 17 residues. Looked up from germline, CDR1 is LGHDT and CDR2 is YNNKEL (reference sequence). The chain's CDR3 is CASSRLAGVKNTGELFF. In DNA, the CDR3 is TGTGCCAGCAGCCGTCTAGCGGGAGTAAAGAACACCGGGGAGCTGTTTTTT. Supplemented by reference TRBV3-1 and TRBJ2-2, the full variable domain reads DTAVSQTPKYLVTQMGNDKSIKCEQNLGHDTMYWYKQDSKKFLKIMFSYNNKELIINETVPNRFSPKSPDKAHLNLHINSLELGDSAVYFCASSRLAGVKNTGELFFGEGSRLTVL.

This clonotype occurred a few times. The chain has TRBV20-1 and TRBJ2-3; no definite D call. The CDR3 consists of 13 residues. With 6 bases removed from V and 5 bases from J, the gap between germline ends came to 15 bases. The germline gives CDR1 DFQATT, CDR2 SNEGSKA (reference sequence). DNA of the CDR3: TGCAGTGCCAACCCAGGATCCCAAGATACGCAGTATTTT. Translating gives CSANPGSQDTQYF.

This clonotype was observed a handful of times. The chain couples TRBV3-1 to TRBJ2-7; D call uncertain. This CDR3 comprises 14 residues. Trimming left V 0 bases short and J 9 bases short, with 15 bases between. CDR1 and CDR2 (germline): LGHDT, YNNKEL (reference sequence). The CDR3 spells CASSQDSDVGAQYF. The CDR3 DNA sequence: TGTGCCAGCAGCCAAGACTCGGACGTAGGTGCGCAGTACTTC.

In this sample, this clonotype turned up a few times. This sequence joins TRBV27 and TRBJ2-6, with TRBD2 as a possible D gene (6 bases). Germline CDR1 is MNHEY and CDR2 is SMNVEV (reference sequence). The CDR3 consists of 15 residues. Trimming removed 3 bases at V and 4 bases at J, with 10 bases between. CDR3 coding DNA: TGTGCCAGCAGTTTTGGAGGGAGCGGGGCCAACGTCCTGACTTTC. Protein sequence: CASSFGGSGANVLTF.

The J gene is TRBJ2-1, the V gene TRBV28, with 8 bases fitting TRBD2. In germline, CDR1 is MDHEN, CDR2 SYDVKM. The CDR3 runs to 12 residues. V was pared by 2 bases and J by 15 bases, with 6 bases of the junction left unmatched. The CDR3 sequence is CASSLAGGSPFF. The CDR3 DNA sequence: TGTGCCAGCAGTTTAGCGGGAGGATCCCCGTTCTTC.